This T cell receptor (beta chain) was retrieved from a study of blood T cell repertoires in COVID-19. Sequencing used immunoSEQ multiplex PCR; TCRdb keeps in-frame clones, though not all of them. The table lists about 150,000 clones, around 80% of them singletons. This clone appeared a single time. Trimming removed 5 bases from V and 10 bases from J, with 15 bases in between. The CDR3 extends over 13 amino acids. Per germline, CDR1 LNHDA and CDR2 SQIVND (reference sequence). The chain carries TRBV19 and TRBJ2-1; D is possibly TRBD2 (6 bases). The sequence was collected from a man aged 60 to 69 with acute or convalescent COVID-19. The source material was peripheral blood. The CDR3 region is CASSPGGKGEQFF. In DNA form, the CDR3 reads TGTGCCAGTAGTCCGGGCGGGAAAGGCGAGCAGTTCTTC.